This entry describes one T cell receptor (beta chain). The target antigen is unknown. CDR1 MNHEY and CDR2 SVGAGI come from the germline V gene. V was pared by 6 bases and J by 5 bases, with 8 bases of the junction left unmatched. The CDR3 consists of 15 residues. Cells sorted as Tregs were CD4+, CD25+ and CD127-/low. Semi-nested PCR with Nested Universal Primer A followed constant-region reverse priming of full-length variable regions. TCRdb redid the calling of the 5' RACE reads with MiXCR, one entry per CDR3 protein. Of over 6,500 distinct CDR3 sequences listed, approximately 70% are singletons. The study, taken as a whole, reports: Tumor Tregs overlapped most with tumor, then blood, naive CD4+ cells. In terms of TCR gene usage, tumor memory CD4+ T cells clustered together with blood and lymph node memory CD4+ cells, as well as with lymph node naive CD4+ cells.

The material sequenced was tumor-infiltrating Tregs sorted from the breast tumor. The receptor was isolated from a female donor with breast cancer. The gene calls are TRBV6-5 and TRBJ2-3; the match to TRBD2 covers 10 bases. CDR3 protein: CASRTGTSAGDTQYF. For the CDR3, the DNA is TGTGCCAGCAGAACCGGGACTAGCGCAGGAGATACGCAGTATTTT.